This T cell receptor (beta chain) emerged from a study of identical twins. Whole-study results and caveats: There were fewer insertions in abundant cord blood beta clonotypes, but memory repertoires showed no such pattern. Twins' excess sharing was less marked for out-of-frame beta sequences. Monozygotic twins shared more out-of-frame TCR alpha than recombination models predicted.

A word on this clonotype: Its antigen is still unknown.

This CDR3 contains 16 residues. Trimming cost V 1 base and J 6 bases; bases outside gene matches: 6. Germline CDR1 reads SGHTA; CDR2 reads FQGNSA. Each CDR3 protein is one row after TCRdb ran MiXCR on the 5' RACE reads. The table lists 1.5 million or so distinct CDR3 sequences, under 35% of them singletons, with approximately 0.25% in the top ten. The sequenced sample was cord blood. The receptor was isolated from a newborn girl in good health. V usage is TRBV7-2 and J usage is TRBJ2-1; 10 positions agree with TRBD2. This CDR3 is CASSLGASGSFNEQFF. In DNA form, the CDR3 reads TGTGCCAGCAGCTTAGGGGCTAGCGGGAGTTTCAATGAGCAGTTCTTC.